Listed below are T cell receptor beta chains from one sample, sequenced in a study of CD8+ T cells in alopecia areata. The assay was immunoSEQ multiplex PCR, and TCRdb's table has in-frame clones only and misses some. Counted here are about 82,000 clones, roughly 47% occurring once; the ten biggest clones make up 5.5% to 6.5%. Sequenced input: NKG2D-high CD8+ T cells sorted from blood. The receptor source for this set is a human donor with alopecia areata. The CDR3 runs from the conserved cysteine through the conserved F or W. A D gene is named only where the DNA matches it firmly. Clone size is not always given. Where it is, it says once, few, many or a class for expanded clones.

v_call	d_call	j_call	clone_size	cdr3_nt	cdr3_aa
TRBV9	.	TRBJ2-7	.	TGTGCCAGCAGCGTAGGAGGGAACCTTGCCTACGAGCAGTACTTC	CASSVGGNLAYEQYF
TRBV7-9	.	TRBJ2-7	few	TGTGCCAGCAGCTCCCCCATGGTGGACGAGCAGTACTTC	CASSSPMVDEQYF
TRBV2	.	TRBJ2-2	.	TGTGCCAGCACCCACCCTTGGACCGGGGAGCTGTTTTTT	CASTHPWTGELFF
TRBV27	.	TRBJ2-5	.	TGTGCCAGCAGTTTATCTAGGGATGAGACCCAGTACTTC	CASSLSRDETQYF
TRBV28	.	TRBJ2-1	.	TGTGCCAGCACTCCAGGGCCTAACAATGAGCAGTTCTTC	CASTPGPNNEQFF
TRBV11-2	.	TRBJ1-1	.	TGTGCCAGCACCGCGTTCTTTGGTGACACTGAAGCTTTCTTT	CASTAFFGDTEAFF
TRBV6-5	.	TRBJ2-3	few	TGTGCCAGCAGCCAGCCGGGGGAGTCCACAGATACGCAGTATTTT	CASSQPGESTDTQYF
TRBV29-1	.	TRBJ2-7	.	TGCAGCGTTGGGGTATGCGAGCAGTACTTC	CSVGVCEQYF
TRBV4-1	.	TRBJ2-5	.	TGCGCCAGCAGCCAAGAGGGCCAGGGAGGTTTCCAAGAGACCCAGTACTTC	CASSQEGQGGFQETQYF
TRBV4-3	.	TRBJ2-7	.	TGCGCCAGCAGCCAAGATCGTGGGTACGAGCAGTACTTC	CASSQDRGYEQYF
TRBV11-2	.	TRBJ1-1	.	TGTGCCAGCAGCCCCCTCCCTGGCCCCAGGCAAGCTTTCTTT	CASSPLPGPRQAFF
TRBV2	.	TRBJ2-5	few	TGTGCCAGCAGTCCGGGACCAGGAGAGACCCAGTACTTC	CASSPGPGETQYF
TRBV5-6	.	TRBJ1-6	.	TGTGCCAGCAGCCAGCTACAGGGTTGGAATTCACCCCTCCACTTT	CASSQLQGWNSPLHF
TRBV27	.	TRBJ2-7	.	TGTGCCAGCGGACCACAGGGCTACGAGCAGTACTTC	CASGPQGYEQYF
TRBV7-9	.	TRBJ2-1	.	TGTGCCTTCGATAGCCCCGCCGGGGAGCAGTTCTTC	CAFDSPAGEQFF
TRBV7-6	TRBD1	TRBJ2-5	.	TGTGCCAGCAGCGCCGGGACAGGGGGCTGGGAGCAGTACTTC	CASSAGTGGWEQYF
TRBV29-1	.	TRBJ1-2	.	TGCAGCGTTGAACGGGAGAAGGACTATGGCTACACCTTC	CSVEREKDYGYTF
TRBV2	.	TRBJ2-7	.	TGTGCCAGCACCCTCCCTCCGGGGATCCACGAGCAGTACTTC	CASTLPPGIHEQYF
TRBV7-8	.	TRBJ2-1	few	TGTGCCAGCAGCTCCCTAACATCATACCGAAGCTCCTACAATGAGCAGTTCTTC	CASSSLTSYRSSYNEQFF
TRBV30	.	TRBJ2-1	.	TGTGCCTGGAGTAAGAGTTTCAATGAGCAGTTCTTC	CAWSKSFNEQFF
TRBV4-3	.	TRBJ2-5	.	TGCGCCAGCAGCCAAGAAGAACGGGGGCAGACCCAGTACTTC	CASSQEERGQTQYF
TRBV29-1	.	TRBJ1-4	few	TGCAGCGCCATAGGACGTCCAACTAATGAAAAACTGTTTTTT	CSAIGRPTNEKLFF